Shown below are 29 T cell receptor beta chains from a single sample sequenced in a study of Graves' ophthalmopathy and Graves' hyperthyroidism. CDR3 regions of TCR beta were amplified from RNA transcripts. HTBI-primed first-round RT-PCR preceded second-round multiplex PCR. TCRdb itself ran the multiplex PCR reads through MiXCR, one entry per CDR3 protein. The sample has roughly 610,000 distinct CDR3 sequences, 22% seen once. The sample taken for sequencing was peripheral blood. Receptors were obtained from a woman between 18 and 29 years old with stable Graves' hyperthyroidism. Some clones in this sample may be carry-over from other donors' samples.

V gene TRBV29-1 combines with J gene TRBJ1-2, with 8 bases fitting TRBD1. This CDR3 has 13 amino acids. The germline V gene has CDR1 SQVTM and CDR2 ANQGSEA. Trimming cost V 5 bases and J 3 bases; bases outside gene matches: 5. DNA of the CDR3: TGCAGCGTTCTGGACAGGGAGGACTATGGCTACACCTTC. Translated: CSVLDREDYGYTF.

On this clonotype: A read error may produce the germline difference seen at one junction end. The rearrangement joins TRBV6-5 to TRBJ2-7; D may be TRBD2 (6 bases). From germline, CDR1 is MNHEY and CDR2 SVGAGI. CDR3 length: 11 residues. The DNA for the CDR3 is TGTGCCAGCAGTTACCAGGGTCCGGGGGACTTC. Protein: CASSYQGPGDF.

This clonotype was seen ten or more times. The chain links TRBV9 to TRBJ2-5, with D unresolved. There are 12 residues in the CDR3. V was pared by 0 bases and J by 4 bases, with 4 bases between. Germline CDR1 is SGDLS and CDR2 is YYNGEE. The chain's CDR3 is CASSVGTETQYF. The CDR3, as DNA: TGTGCCAGCAGCGTAGGGACAGAGACCCAGTACTTC.

This clonotype was recorded at least ten times. This chain uses TRBV6-1 with TRBJ2-5, with TRBD2 matching over 7 bases. J was trimmed by 4 bases and V by 2 bases; bases with no gene match: 4. There are 14 residues in the CDR3. Per germline, CDR1 MNHNS and CDR2 SASEGT. The CDR3 bases are TGTGCCAGCAGTGAATTGGGGGGGGGAGAGACCCAGTACTTC. It specifies CASSELGGGETQYF.

This chain connects TRBV5-1 to TRBJ2-7, with D possibly being TRBD2 (5 bases). This CDR3 region has 15 residues. Germline V gives CDR1 SGHRS, CDR2 YFSETQ. Deletions cut 4 bases from V and 2 bases from J, with 16 bases between. This CDR3 reads CASSNMGVGTYEQYF. The DNA of the CDR3 is TGCGCCAGCAGCAATATGGGAGTGGGCACCTACGAGCAGTACTTC.

This clonotype appeared a few times. One junction end disagrees with the germline gene, perhaps due to a read error. The chain is built from TRBV27 and TRBJ2-4, with 8 positions matching TRBD1. Germline loops: CDR1 MNHEY, CDR2 SMNVEV (reference sequence). This CDR3 has 16 residues. The CDR3 DNA reads TGTGCCAGCAGTTTGGGGATGGGACAGGTCAAAAACATTAAGTACTTC. It is translated as CASSLGMGQVKNIKYF.

This clonotype occurred many times. V gene TRBV7-2 combines with J gene TRBJ2-7; 7 nucleotides agree with TRBD1. With 3 bases clipped from V and 5 bases from J, the junction kept 7 bases outside the gene matches. The CDR3 is 14 amino acids. CDR1 and CDR2 (germline): SGHTA, FQGNSA. Written as DNA, the CDR3 is TGTGCCAGCAGCTTCCAGACAGGGAACGACGAGCAGTACTTC. As protein: CASSFQTGNDEQYF.

This clonotype was counted many times. The V and J genes are TRBV7-2 and TRBJ2-7; 12 bases agree with TRBD2. This CDR3 comprises 15 residues. Germline V gives CDR1 SGHTA, CDR2 FQGNSA. The trim removed 5 bases at V and 7 bases at J, leaving 9 bases unmatched. The CDR3 region is CASSVGLAGNVEQYF. The CDR3 region has the DNA TGTGCCAGCAGCGTCGGACTAGCGGGAAACGTAGAGCAGTACTTC.

In its sample, this clonotype was seen many times. The chain uses TRBV12-3 or TRBV12-4 and TRBJ2-7; weak D call: TRBD2 (5 bases). The CDR3 has 12 residues. V was trimmed by 6 bases and J by 8 bases, leaving 14 bases between them. CDR3 DNA: TGTGCCAGCAGGGGGAATGAGGGCCAGCAGTACTTC. This codes for CASRGNEGQQYF.

This clonotype came up once. V is TRBV20-1 and J is TRBJ2-5; 11 positions agree with TRBD1. Germline assignment: CDR1 DFQATT and CDR2 SNEGSKA (reference sequence). The CDR3 is made up of 15 amino acids. V gave up 2 bases and J gave up 3 bases; unmatched junction bases: 5. The CDR3 here is CSARPTGQGEETQYF. The CDR3 DNA reads TGCAGTGCTAGACCAACGGGACAGGGGGAAGAGACCCAGTACTTC.

The genes are TRBV4-3 and TRBJ1-2; TRBD1 matches at 9 bases. The germline V gene encodes CDR1 LGHNA and CDR2 YSLEER. V dropped 0 bases and J dropped 0; count of bases not matched to a gene: 5. The CDR3 contains 17 residues. CDR3 residues: CASSQDHRGLPNYGYTF. CDR3 bases: TGCGCCAGCAGCCAAGATCACAGGGGGCTTCCTAACTATGGCTACACCTTC.

This clonotype has at least ten counts. A much larger clone lies a single base off, so this may be a read error. This chain links TRBV3-1 with TRBJ1-1; 7 bases map to TRBD1. V lost 4 bases, J lost 4 bases, and 3 bases stayed unmatched. CDR1 and CDR2 from the germline V gene are LGHDT and YNNKEL (reference sequence). This CDR3 contains 13 residues. The CDR3 coding sequence is TGTGCCAGCAGCCCGACAGGGATCACTGAAGCTTTCTTT. As protein: CASSPTGITEAFF.

The rearrangement joins TRBV6-5 to TRBJ2-7, with TRBD1 matching 9 bases. Trimming at V came to 4 bases and at J to 4 bases, leaving 5 bases not matched to a gene. CDR3 size: 14 residues. Germline CDR1 is MNHEY and CDR2 is SVGAGI. The CDR3 loop reads CASSSPGQGYEQYV. The CDR3, as DNA: TGTGCCAGCAGTTCGCCGGGACAGGGATACGAGCAGTACGTC.

V gene TRBV24-1 combines with J gene TRBJ2-5; 14 nucleotides align to TRBD2. Germline CDR1 and CDR2: KGHDR and SFDVKD. Trimming took 2 bases from V and 5 from J; bases not matched to a gene: 15. The CDR3 contains 20 residues. DNA for the CDR3: TGTGCCACCAGTGATTGGACAGGGCCGGGACTAGCGGGAGCTGTGGAGACCCAGTACTTC. Protein: CATSDWTGPGLAGAVETQYF.

This clonotype was recorded at least ten times. V is TRBV28 and J is TRBJ1-6; no clear D gene. Germline V gene data show CDR1 as MDHEN and CDR2 as SYDVKM. V lost 7 bases and J 5 bases, leaving 9 bases between the germline ends. The CDR3 loop spans 13 amino acids. The CDR3 coding sequence is TGTGCCAGCACTAGGGCAAATAATTCACCCCTCCACTTT. Its protein is CASTRANNSPLHF. Using reference TRBV28 and TRBJ1-6 for the parts outside the CDR3, the full variable domain is DVKVTQSSRYLVKRTGEKVFLECVQDMDHENMFWYRQDPGLGLRLIYFSYDVKMKEKGDIPEGYSVSREKKERFSLILESASTNQTSMYLCASTRANNSPLHFGNGTRLTVT.

This clonotype was seen ten or more times. The CDR3, as DNA: TGTGCCAGCAGCCTCAACCCGGGGGCTGACGGGGAGCTGTTTTTT. Translated: CASSLNPGADGELFF. This chain connects TRBV11-2 to TRBJ2-2, with D tentatively TRBD1 or TRBD2 (6 bases each). The germline V gene has CDR1 SGHAT and CDR2 FQNNGV. Trimming left V 5 bases short and J 7 bases short, with 17 bases between. CDR3 length equals 15 residues.

This clonotype is a singleton in its sample. The V gene is TRBV11-2, the J gene TRBJ2-5; 8 positions match TRBD1. There are 16 residues in the CDR3. J was trimmed by 5 bases and V by 5 bases; bases with no gene match: 13. CDR1 and CDR2 from the germline V gene are SGHAT and FQNNGV. This chain's CDR3 is CASSPRTGTDLETQYF. CDR3 in DNA: TGTGCCAGCAGCCCTAGGACAGGGACGGATTTGGAGACCCAGTACTTC.

The table lists this clonotype with a count of one. The chain recombines TRBV12-3 or TRBV12-4 with TRBJ2-5; D not resolved. The CDR3 covers 14 residues. V was cut by 5 bases and J by 2 bases, with 12 bases left in between. The DNA of the CDR3 is TGTGCCAGCAGTCATGGCACGGCTCAAGAGACCCAGTACTTC. It is translated as CASSHGTAQETQYF.

This clonotype was seen more than once but under ten times. This chain uses TRBV5-4 with TRBJ2-7; D possibly corresponds to TRBD1 (7 bases). The V end lost 5 bases, the J end lost 5 bases, and 17 bases lay between the germline ends. CDR3 length: 14 residues. Germline V gene data show CDR1 as SGHNT and CDR2 as YYREEE (reference sequence). CDR3 in DNA: TGTGCCAGCAGACCCGCCGGCAGGGGGGACGAGCAGTACTTC. Translation: CASRPAGRGDEQYF.

This chain joins TRBV6-1 and TRBJ1-5; D uncertain. CDR1 MNHNS and CDR2 SASEGT come from the germline V gene. V was shortened by 2 bases and J by 8 bases, with 10 bases between the two germline ends. The CDR3 is 13 amino acids. This CDR3 is CASSEQGREPQHF. The CDR3 DNA reads as TGTGCCAGCAGTGAACAAGGGCGGGAGCCCCAGCATTTT.

This clonotype was observed many times. CDR3 amino acids: CASSDSGGAVIQYF. CDR3 sequence (DNA): TGCGCCAGCAGCGATAGCGGGGGGGCCGTCATTCAGTACTTC. The genes are TRBV5-1 and TRBJ2-4; 11 bases line up with TRBD2. V dropped 4 bases and J dropped 9; count of bases not matched to a gene: 6. The CDR3 loop spans 14 amino acids. Germline V gives CDR1 SGHRS, CDR2 YFSETQ.

This clonotype was picked up many times. V gene TRBV6-1 combines with J gene TRBJ2-5, with D possibly TRBD2 on 5 matching bases. The germline CDR1 and CDR2 sequences are MNHNS and SASEGT. Trimming left V 6 bases short and J 0 bases short, with 8 bases between. This CDR3 contains 13 residues. The CDR3 DNA is TGTGCCAGCAGGTCGGGAAACCAAGAGACCCAGTACTTC. Translation gives CASRSGNQETQYF.

This rearrangement joins TRBV9 to TRBJ2-5; D uncertain. This CDR3 region has 13 residues. With 0 bases removed from V and 5 bases from J, the gap between germline ends came to 8 bases. From germline, CDR1 is SGDLS and CDR2 YYNGEE. This CDR3 is CASSVGLRETQYF. The CDR3 DNA is TGTGCCAGCAGCGTAGGCTTACGCGAGACCCAGTACTTC.

This clonotype came up many times. The V gene is TRBV6-1, the J gene TRBJ1-1; D unresolved. The V gene's germline CDR1 is MNHNS and CDR2 SASEGT. Trimming shortened V by 6 bases and J by 1 base, and 12 bases separated the two germline ends. The CDR3 is made up of 14 amino acids. The DNA of the CDR3 is TGTGCCAGCAGGCAAGGGATCCGGAACACTGAAGCTTTCTTT. It yields the protein CASRQGIRNTEAFF.

This clonotype was seen more than once but under ten times. The V call is TRBV4-2, the J call TRBJ2-7, with 13 bases identical to TRBD2. CDR1 and CDR2 (germline): LGHNA, YNFKEQ. The CDR3 is made up of 16 amino acids. The trim removed 2 bases at V and 5 bases at J, leaving 6 bases unmatched. The CDR3 reads CASSQQTSGGADEQYF. The DNA of the CDR3 is TGTGCCAGCAGCCAACAAACTAGCGGGGGGGCCGACGAGCAGTACTTC.

CDR3 in amino acids: CASRLPLQETQYF. The CDR3 DNA reads TGTGCCAGCAGGTTGCCTCTCCAAGAGACCCAGTACTTC. This chain connects TRBV6-1 to TRBJ2-5, with no clear D. CDR3 length: 13 amino acids. The ends were cut back, 6 bases at V and 1 base at J, with 9 bases in the middle. The germline gives CDR1 MNHNS, CDR2 SASEGT.

This clonotype was detected ten times or more. This rearrangement joins TRBV5-1 to TRBJ2-4; no clear D gene. Trimming stripped 0 bases from V and 1 base from J, with 8 bases between. The CDR3 spans 15 residues. Germline V gene lookup returns CDR1 SGHRS and CDR2 YFSETQ. The CDR3 region has the DNA TGCGCCAGCAGCTTGGTAGTGGGGGCCAAAAACATTCAGTACTTC. Amino acid sequence: CASSLVVGAKNIQYF.

The chain employs TRBV28 and TRBJ1-6; D is unclear. Trimming stripped 1 base from V and 13 bases from J, with 8 bases between. The CDR3 covers 12 residues. Per the germline V gene, CDR1 is MDHEN and CDR2 is SYDVKM. This CDR3 reads CASSLFGKPLHF. CDR3 DNA sequence: TGTGCCAGCAGTTTATTTGGCAAGCCCCTCCACTTT.

The chain uses TRBV20-1 and TRBJ1-1, with TRBD1 as a possible D gene (6 bases). The CDR3 covers 13 residues. Trimming left V 7 bases short and J 3 bases short, with 15 bases between. Germline-derived CDR1 and CDR2 are DFQATT and SNEGSKA (reference sequence). CDR3 protein: CSVKGGSDTEAFF. Written as DNA, the CDR3 is TGCAGTGTTAAGGGGGGGTCGGACACTGAAGCTTTCTTT.